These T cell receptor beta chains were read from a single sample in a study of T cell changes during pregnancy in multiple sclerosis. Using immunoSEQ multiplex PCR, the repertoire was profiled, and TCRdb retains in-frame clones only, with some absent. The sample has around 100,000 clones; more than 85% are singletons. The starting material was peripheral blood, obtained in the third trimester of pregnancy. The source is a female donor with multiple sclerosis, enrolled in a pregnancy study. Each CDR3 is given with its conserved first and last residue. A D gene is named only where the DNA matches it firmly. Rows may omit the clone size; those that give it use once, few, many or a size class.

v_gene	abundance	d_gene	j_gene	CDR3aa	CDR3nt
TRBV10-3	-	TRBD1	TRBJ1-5	CAISDATGAGNQPQHF	TGTGCCATCAGTGACGCGACAGGGGCGGGCAATCAGCCCCAGCATTTT
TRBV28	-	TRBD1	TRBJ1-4	CASCTGTGEKLFF	TGTGCCAGCTGTACCGGGACAGGGGAAAAACTGTTTTTT
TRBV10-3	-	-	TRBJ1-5	CAISESSPGFNQPQHF	TGTGCCATCAGTGAGTCGAGCCCAGGGTTTAACCAGCCCCAGCATTTT
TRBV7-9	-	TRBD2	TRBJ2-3	CASSFGLAGDTQYF	TGTGCCAGCAGCTTCGGACTAGCCGGAGATACGCAGTATTTT
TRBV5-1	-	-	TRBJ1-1	CASSFGMNTEAFF	TGCGCCAGCAGCTTTGGCATGAACACTGAAGCTTTCTTT
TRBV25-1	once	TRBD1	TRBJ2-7	CASSGGGGVSSYEQYF	TGTGCCAGCAGTGGAGGGGGCGGTGTAAGCTCCTACGAGCAGTACTTC
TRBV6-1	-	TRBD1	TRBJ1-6	CASRDRKNSPLHF	TGTGCCAGCAGGGACAGGAAGAATTCACCCCTCCACTTT
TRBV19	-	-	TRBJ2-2	CASSSRNTGELFF	TGTGCCAGTAGCTCTAGAAACACCGGGGAGCTGTTTTTT
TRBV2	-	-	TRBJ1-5	CASSTGSNQPQHF	TGTGCCAGCAGTACAGGTAGCAATCAGCCCCAGCATTTT
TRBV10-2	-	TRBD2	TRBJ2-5	CASSETGGPQETQYF	TGCGCCAGCAGTGAAACGGGAGGACCCCAAGAGACCCAGTACTTC
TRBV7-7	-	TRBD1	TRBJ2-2	CASSLGPTGVTGELFF	TGTGCCAGCAGCTTAGGCCCAACAGGGGTCACCGGGGAGCTGTTTTTT
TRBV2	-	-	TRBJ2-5	CASSEWQEGTQYF	TGTGCCAGCAGTGAATGGCAGGAGGGGACCCAGTACTTC
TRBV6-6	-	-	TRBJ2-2	CASSSFWNTGELFF	TGTGCCAGCAGTTCCTTCTGGAACACCGGGGAGCTGTTTTTT
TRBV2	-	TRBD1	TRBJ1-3	CASSVSGQGISGNTIYF	TGTGCCAGCAGTGTGTCGGGACAGGGAATCTCTGGAAACACCATATATTTT
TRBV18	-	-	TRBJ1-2	CASSPPTTYYYGYTF	TGTGCCAGCTCACCGCCGACAACTTATTACTATGGCTACACCTTC
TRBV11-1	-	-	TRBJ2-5	CASRRADWVETQYF	TGTGCCAGCAGGCGAGCGGACTGGGTAGAGACCCAGTACTTC
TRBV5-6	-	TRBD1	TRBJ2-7	CASSRGAGQGAHEQYF	TGTGCCAGCAGCCGGGGGGCGGGACAGGGGGCCCACGAGCAGTACTTC
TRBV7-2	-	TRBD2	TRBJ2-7	CASSLAEGTRLLIASEQYF	TGTGCCAGCAGCTTAGCAGAAGGGACTAGACTCCTTATTGCCAGCGAGCAGTACTTT
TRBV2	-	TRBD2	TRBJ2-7	CASGASGVSYEQYF	TGTGCCAGCGGTGCTAGCGGGGTTTCCTACGAGCAGTACTTC
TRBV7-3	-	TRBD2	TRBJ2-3	CASSSIAGEEADTQYF	TGTGCCAGCAGCTCAATAGCGGGAGAGGAGGCAGATACGCAGTATTTT
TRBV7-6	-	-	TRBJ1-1	CASSLDRATEAFF	TGTGCCAGCAGCTTAGACAGGGCCACTGAAGCTTTCTTT
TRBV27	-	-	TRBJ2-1	CASNVRDRGLHEQFF	TGTGCCAGCAACGTACGGGATCGTGGCCTACATGAGCAGTTCTTC
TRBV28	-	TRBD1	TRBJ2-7	CASSLPPPGQGAYEQYF	TGTGCCAGCAGTTTACCACCTCCGGGACAGGGGGCTTACGAGCAGTACTTC
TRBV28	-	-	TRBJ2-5	CASSLPGSIETQYF	TGTGCCAGCAGTTTACCGGGGTCGATTGAGACCCAGTACTTC
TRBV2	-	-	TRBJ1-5	CASRAGTHYSNQPQHF	TGTGCCAGCAGGGCCGGGACACATTATAGCAATCAGCCCCAGCATTTT
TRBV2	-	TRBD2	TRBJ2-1	CASSEREVMGNEQFF	TGTGCCAGCAGTGAACGGGAGGTTATGGGCAATGAGCAGTTCTTC
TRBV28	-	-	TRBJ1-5	CASSRGNQPQHF	TGTGCCAGCAGTAGGGGGAATCAGCCCCAGCATTTT
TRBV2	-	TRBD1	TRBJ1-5	CASSGQGANQPQHF	TGTGCCAGCTCGGGACAGGGAGCGAATCAGCCCCAGCATTTT
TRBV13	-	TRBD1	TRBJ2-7	CASSSPGTGVVEQYF	TGTGCCAGCAGCTCCCCCGGGACAGGGGTTGTCGAGCAGTACTTC
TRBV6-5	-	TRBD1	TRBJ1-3	CASRDSGGNTIYF	TGTGCCAGCAGAGATTCAGGGGGGAACACCATATATTTT
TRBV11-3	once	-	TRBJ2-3	CASSSGVTDTQYF	TGTGCCAGCAGCTCCGGGGTCACAGATACGCAGTATTTT
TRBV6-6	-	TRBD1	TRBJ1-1	CASSFTGVQAFF	TGTGCCAGCAGTTTTACAGGGGTGCAAGCTTTCTTT
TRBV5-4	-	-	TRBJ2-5	CASSLKGRSRETQYF	TGTGCCAGCAGCTTGAAGGGGCGATCGAGAGAGACCCAGTACTTC
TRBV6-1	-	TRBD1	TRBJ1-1	CASSEDRGNTEAFF	TGTGCCAGCAGTGAGGACAGGGGAAACACTGAAGCTTTCTTT
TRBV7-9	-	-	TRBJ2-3	CASSPGAYSRSTDTQYF	TGTGCCAGCAGCCCCGGTGCCTATAGCCGCAGCACAGATACGCAGTATTTT
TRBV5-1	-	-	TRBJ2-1	CASSFGVLGDEQFF	TGCGCCAGCAGCTTCGGGGTCCTGGGAGATGAGCAGTTCTTC
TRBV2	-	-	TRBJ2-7	CASTRGAGGQWEQYF	TGTGCCAGCACCCGAGGGGCGGGGGGACAGTGGGAGCAGTACTTC
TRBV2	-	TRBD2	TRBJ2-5	CASSPSGGGKETQYF	TGTGCCAGCAGCCCTAGCGGGGGGGGGAAAGAGACCCAGTACTTC
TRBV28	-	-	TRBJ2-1	CASNWVWGRYNEQFF	TGTGCCAGCAACTGGGTCTGGGGGCGTTACAATGAGCAGTTCTTC
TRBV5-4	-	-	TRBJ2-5	CASSLAGGETQYF	TGTGCCAGCAGCTTGGCCGGGGGAGAGACCCAGTACTTC